The 3 T cell receptor beta chains presented below share a single source sample, sequenced in a study of TIL therapy for anti-PD-1-resistant metastatic lung cancer. Sequencing used immunoSEQ v3. This table comes from immunoSEQ multiplex PCR, and its TCRdb copy is limited to in-frame clones, with some not included. The sample lists roughly 20,000 clones, about 70% occurring once. Time point denoted: pre-treatment sample, taken before nivolumab and TIL therapy. The specimen was blood, collected at baseline. These receptors all stem from a person aged 30 to 80 with non-small cell lung cancer.

The chain is built from TRBV3-1 (or the pseudogene TRBV3-2) and TRBJ2-3; D may be TRBD1 (6 bases). CDR1 is LGHDT, CDR2 YNNKEL, per germline (reference sequence). Trimming took 4 bases from V and 4 from J, leaving 15 bases between them. This CDR3 has 15 amino acids. The CDR3 DNA follows: TGTGCCAGCAGCCGCCGGACAGCAGGCGCAGATACGCAGTATTTT. Protein sequence: CASSRRTAGADTQYF.

This sequence joins TRBV2 and TRBJ2-3, with D unresolved. V gave up 6 bases and J gave up 3 bases, with 7 bases separating them. The CDR3 is made up of 12 amino acids. Per the germline V gene, CDR1 is SNHLY and CDR2 is FYNNEI. The CDR3 nucleotides are TGTGCCAGCAGGGAGCGAACAGATACGCAGTATTTT. It translates to CASRERTDTQYF.

The chain is built from TRBV19 and TRBJ1-5, with 7 bases aligning to TRBD1. The CDR3 consists of 15 residues. Germline V gene sequence: CDR1 LNHDA, CDR2 SQIVND (reference sequence). The ends lost 4 bases at V and 3 bases at J; junction bases unmatched: 6. The CDR3 DNA is TGTGCCAGTAGTAAAGGACAGGCTTCCAATCAGCCCCAGCATTTT. Its protein is CASSKGQASNQPQHF.